These T cell receptor beta chains were read from a single sample in a study of T cell repertoires in cytomegalovirus infection. What these receptors recognize is not known. TCRdb used MiXCR to reprocess the reads, holding one entry per CDR3 protein. The sample lists around 570,000 distinct CDR3 sequences, around 40% occurring once. Here the sequenced sample was cultured PBMCs, taken from culture after CMV antigen stimulation. The receptors derive from a human donor in good health (CMV status not recorded). Some clones in this sample may be carry-over from other donors' samples. The CDR3 runs from the conserved cysteine through the conserved F or W. The D gene is left open where the match is weak. Not every row has a clone size; where given, it reads once, few, many or a size class.

v_call,d_call,clone_size,j_call,cdr3_aa,cdr3_nt
TRBV7-2,TRBD2,many,TRBJ2-2,CASSLAGGLNTGELFF,TGTGCCAGCAGCCTAGCGGGGGGCCTGAACACCGGGGAGCTGTTTTTT
TRBV28,.,.,TRBJ1-1,CASSLQGLTEAFF,TGTGCCAGCAGTTTACAGGGACTCACTGAAGCTTTCTTT
TRBV6-1,TRBD2,few,TRBJ2-2,CASKRLAGGTNTGELFF,TGTGCCAGCAAAAGACTAGCGGGGGGAACGAACACCGGGGAGCTGTTTTTT
TRBV7-6,.,.,TRBJ2-1,CASSLGAPSNNEQFF,TGTGCCAGCAGCTTAGGGGCCCCTAGCAACAATGAGCAGTTCTTC
TRBV6-2/TRBV6-3,.,few,TRBJ2-7,CASSKDLGAYEQYF,TGTGCCAGCAGTAAAGATCTGGGGGCGTACGAGCAGTACTTC
TRBV12-3/TRBV12-4,.,.,TRBJ1-5,CASSGPGLNQPQHF,TGTGCCAGCAGTGGACCGGGACTCAATCAGCCCCAGCATTTT
TRBV20-1,.,few,TRBJ2-1,CSGTRSQYNEQFF,TGCAGTGGGACCCGGTCGCAGTACAATGAGCAGTTCTTC
TRBV7-2,.,.,TRBJ2-7,CASSFTLGYEQYF,TGTGCCAGCAGCTTTACATTAGGCTACGAGCAGTACTTC
TRBV15,.,.,TRBJ2-5,CATSLSPDGDQETQYF,TGTGCCACCAGCCTATCTCCGGACGGGGATCAAGAGACCCAGTACTTC
TRBV7-3,.,.,TRBJ2-7,CASSLIGGTTGEQYF,TGTGCCAGCAGCTTAATTGGGGGGACGACTGGAGAGCAGTACTTC
TRBV5-1,.,.,TRBJ2-1,CASSRGGVYNEQFF,TGCGCCAGCAGCAGGGGGGGTGTTTACAATGAGCAGTTCTTC
TRBV11-2,TRBD2,once,TRBJ2-7,CASSFPGLDEQYF,TGTGCCAGCAGCTTCCCAGGACTAGACGAGCAGTACTTC
TRBV6-5,.,.,TRBJ2-6,CASGTNVLTF,TGTGCCAGTGGGACCAACGTCCTGACTTTC
TRBV7-2,.,many,TRBJ2-7,CASSARDLLSYEQYF,TGTGCCAGCAGCGCCCGGGACCTCCTCTCCTACGAGCAGTACTTC
TRBV6-6,.,.,TRBJ1-4,CASSYPQGSNEKLFF,TGTGCCAGCAGTTACCCACAGGGTTCTAATGAAAAACTGTTTTTT
TRBV19,TRBD1,few,TRBJ2-3,CASSFGTGTDTQYF,TGTGCCAGTAGTTTTGGGACAGGGACAGATACGCAGTATTTT
TRBV7-2,.,few,TRBJ2-6,CASSLELISGSGANVLTF,TGTGCCAGCAGCTTAGAGCTGATTTCAGGGTCTGGGGCCAACGTCCTGACTTTC
TRBV19,.,.,TRBJ2-7,CASSTGRNAYEQYF,TGTGCCAGTAGTACAGGACGGAACGCCTACGAGCAGTACTTC
TRBV4-2,.,few,TRBJ2-3,CASSPQTAGDTQYF,TGTGCCAGCAGCCCACAGACCGCGGGAGATACGCAGTATTTT
TRBV12-3/TRBV12-4,.,.,TRBJ2-1,CASSLKGINEQFF,TGTGCCAGCAGTTTGAAGGGGATCAATGAGCAGTTCTTC
TRBV7-2,.,.,TRBJ2-3,CASSLWADTDTQYF,TGTGCCAGCAGCTTATGGGCAGACACAGATACGCAGTATTTT
TRBV12-3/TRBV12-4,TRBD1,few,TRBJ2-5,CASSFTGVKEETQYF,TGTGCCAGCAGTTTTACAGGGGTGAAGGAAGAGACCCAGTACTTC
TRBV2,.,.,TRBJ2-6,CASRNSGANVLTF,TGTGCCAGCAGGAACTCTGGGGCCAACGTCCTGACTTTC
TRBV6-1,.,.,TRBJ2-4,CASNWMGVKNIQYF,TGTGCCAGCAATTGGATGGGAGTCAAAAACATTCAGTACTTC
TRBV12-3/TRBV12-4,.,.,TRBJ2-1,CASSVETAYNEQFF,TGTGCCAGCAGTGTGGAGACTGCCTACAATGAGCAGTTCTTC
TRBV7-2,TRBD1,.,TRBJ2-7,CASSFGTGPYEQYF,TGTGCCAGCAGCTTCGGGACAGGACCCTACGAGCAGTACTTC
TRBV7-2,TRBD2,many,TRBJ2-3,CASSLDLGTSRDTQYF,TGTGCCAGCAGCTTAGATCTGGGGACTAGCCGAGATACGCAGTATTTT
TRBV2,.,.,TRBJ2-2,CASSDPTGTGELFF,TGTGCCAGCAGTGACCCAACGGGGACCGGGGAGCTGTTTTTT
TRBV4-3,.,.,TRBJ1-1,CASARAENTEAFF,TGCGCCAGCGCCAGGGCGGAGAACACTGAAGCTTTCTTT
TRBV7-2,.,few,TRBJ2-1,CASSQRSEQFF,TGTGCCAGCAGCCAAAGGTCAGAGCAGTTCTTC
TRBV2,TRBD2,few,TRBJ2-1,CASSESRGGRYNEQFF,TGTGCCAGCAGTGAATCGCGGGGGGGCCGGTACAATGAGCAGTTCTTC
TRBV18,.,.,TRBJ1-2,CASSPGLGSNGYTF,TGTGCCAGCTCACCGGGATTGGGTAGTAATGGCTACACCTTC
TRBV20-1,TRBD1,.,TRBJ1-6,CSAGPGQITLSSYNSPLHF,TGCAGTGCTGGGCCGGGACAGATAACTCTGAGCTCCTATAATTCACCCCTCCACTTT
TRBV12-3/TRBV12-4,.,few,TRBJ2-3,CASSSVGTDTDTQYF,TGTGCCAGCAGTTCCGTGGGCACGGACACAGATACGCAGTATTTT
TRBV4-2,TRBD2,.,TRBJ2-3,CASSSGGEWDTQYF,TGTGCCAGCAGCTCGGGGGGGGAGTGGGATACGCAGTATTTT
TRBV12-3/TRBV12-4,.,.,TRBJ2-4,CASSFTGARGSVNIQYF,TGTGCCAGCAGTTTTACCGGCGCCCGGGGATCTGTAAACATTCAGTACTTC
TRBV6-2/TRBV6-3,.,few,TRBJ2-1,CASSYSSPVRYNEQFF,TGTGCCAGCAGTTACTCGAGTCCGGTTCGTTACAATGAGCAGTTCTTC
TRBV12-3/TRBV12-4,.,.,TRBJ2-5,CASRSTEAETQYF,TGTGCCAGCAGGTCGACTGAAGCAGAGACCCAGTACTTC
TRBV29-1,.,few,TRBJ2-7,CSVEGGWAREQYF,TGCAGCGTTGAAGGAGGTTGGGCTCGCGAGCAGTACTTC
TRBV9,TRBD2,.,TRBJ2-1,CASSGGLAGPPREQFF,TGTGCCAGCAGCGGGGGACTAGCGGGACCACCACGTGAGCAGTTCTTC
TRBV11-2,.,few,TRBJ2-5,CATNTLLPQETQYF,TGTGCCACCAACACCCTTCTGCCACAAGAGACCCAGTACTTC
TRBV20-1,.,.,TRBJ1-1,CSARGRRAENTEAFF,TGCAGTGCTAGAGGCCGCAGGGCAGAGAACACTGAAGCTTTCTTT
TRBV12-3/TRBV12-4,.,.,TRBJ1-4,CASLRGVANEKLFF,TGTGCCAGCCTTAGGGGGGTCGCGAATGAAAAACTGTTTTTT
TRBV6-2/TRBV6-3,.,.,TRBJ2-7,CAIGRTGYEQYF,TGTGCCATAGGGAGAACGGGCTACGAGCAGTACTTC
TRBV5-4,.,.,TRBJ1-3,CASSLYGTDTIYF,TGTGCCAGCAGCTTGTACGGGACGGACACCATATATTTT
TRBV29-1,.,.,TRBJ2-3,CSASESWGRDTQYF,TGCAGCGCGTCAGAGAGCTGGGGGCGAGATACGCAGTATTTT
TRBV11-3,.,.,TRBJ2-5,CASSAGPGQQETQYF,TGTGCCAGCAGCGCAGGTCCCGGACAGCAAGAGACCCAGTACTTC
TRBV6-7,TRBD1,few,TRBJ1-2,CASSNQGEPSHANRYGYTF,TGTGCCAGCAGTAACCAGGGGGAACCAAGCCATGCGAATCGCTATGGCTACACCTTC
TRBV19,.,few,TRBJ2-5,CASSIDLQETQYF,TGTGCCAGTAGTATAGACCTCCAGGAGACCCAGTACTTC
TRBV7-2,.,.,TRBJ2-3,CASSETRATDTQYF,TGTGCCAGCAGTGAGACCCGGGCCACAGATACGCAGTATTTT
TRBV12-3/TRBV12-4,TRBD1,.,TRBJ1-4,CASSSGTGNEKLFF,TGTGCCAGCAGTTCCGGGACAGGGAATGAAAAACTGTTTTTT
TRBV12-3/TRBV12-4,TRBD2,.,TRBJ2-5,CASSSSGGAVETQYF,TGTGCCAGCAGTTCCAGCGGGGGGGCCGTGGAGACCCAGTACTTC
TRBV11-2,.,few,TRBJ2-3,CASSPDMESTDTQYF,TGTGCCAGCAGCCCCGACATGGAAAGCACAGATACGCAGTATTTT
TRBV7-2,.,.,TRBJ2-3,CASSLGAGLADTQYF,TGTGCCAGCAGCTTAGGCGCGGGGTTAGCAGATACGCAGTATTTT
TRBV7-8,.,.,TRBJ2-7,CASSSIGGLYEQYF,TGTGCCAGCAGCTCAATTGGCGGTTTATACGAGCAGTACTTC
TRBV20-1,.,.,TRBJ1-1,CSAPGTLNTEAFF,TGCAGTGCTCCCGGGACACTGAACACTGAAGCTTTCTTT
TRBV29-1,TRBD1,.,TRBJ2-2,CSVSRTGNTGELFF,TGCAGCGTATCGAGGACAGGGAACACCGGGGAGCTGTTTTTT
TRBV9,TRBD2,few,TRBJ2-1,CATSQGTSDYNEQFF,TGTGCCACCTCTCAGGGGACTAGCGACTACAATGAGCAGTTCTTC
TRBV7-2,.,.,TRBJ2-1,CASSFSRGIVNEQFF,TGTGCCAGCAGCTTTAGCAGGGGTATTGTCAATGAGCAGTTCTTC
TRBV7-8,.,.,TRBJ1-6,CASSLIENSPLHF,TGTGCCAGCAGCTTAATTGAGAATTCACCCCTCCACTTT